The rows below give T cell receptor beta chains drawn from one sample of a study of blood T cell repertoires in COVID-19. Measured with immunoSEQ multiplex PCR; TCRdb has only the in-frame clones, and not every one. The repertoire holds some 100,000 clones, with roughly 92% as singletons. Sequenced input: peripheral blood. The origin of the receptors is a man in his 70s with acute or convalescent COVID-19. CDR3s include the opening cysteine and the closing phenylalanine or tryptophan. Fields, in order: CDR3 length, V gene, clone size, D gene, J gene, CDR3 DNA, CDR3 protein. The D gene is left open where the match is weak. Clone size, where shown, is once, few, many, or a class for clones that have expanded.

15,TRBV6-5,.,.,TRBJ1-1,TGTGCCAGCAGTTACGGGGGGATCAGGAACACTGAAGCTTTCTTT,CASSYGGIRNTEAFF
16,TRBV10-1,.,TRBD1,TRBJ2-1,TGCGCCAGCAGTGTCGGGCCCGGGACAGGGGCTAATGAGCAGTTCTTC,CASSVGPGTGANEQFF
12,TRBV28,.,.,TRBJ1-2,TGTGCCAGCAGTTTAAGGGGCTATGGCTACACCTTC,CASSLRGYGYTF
11,TRBV30,.,.,TRBJ1-4,TGTGCCTGGAGAGAGTATGAAAAACTGTTTTTT,CAWREYEKLFF
15,TRBV11-2,.,TRBD2,TRBJ2-7,TGTGCCAGCAGCTTAACCCCCTGGGAGGGGTACGAGCAGTACTTC,CASSLTPWEGYEQYF
15,TRBV11-2,.,.,TRBJ2-3,TGTGCCAGCAGCTTCAACCTCGGGGGAGAAGATACGCAGTATTTT,CASSFNLGGEDTQYF
17,TRBV11-2,.,TRBD2,TRBJ2-1,TGTGCCAGCAGCTTTGTCGGGACTAGCGGGAGAGTCAATGAGCAGTTCTTC,CASSFVGTSGRVNEQFF
15,TRBV11-2,.,.,TRBJ2-1,TGTGCCAGCAGCCCCCGCGTGAGGGTTTACAATGAGCAGTTCTTC,CASSPRVRVYNEQFF
16,TRBV19,once,.,TRBJ1-1,TGTGCCAGTAGTATTTGGGGAAAAGGGGTCAACACTGAAGCTTTCTTT,CASSIWGKGVNTEAFF
16,TRBV6-5,.,TRBD1,TRBJ1-4,TGTGCCAGCAGTTACACAGCCGGGACAGTTTATGAAAAACTGTTTTTT,CASSYTAGTVYEKLFF
15,TRBV11-3,.,TRBD1,TRBJ1-6,TGTGCCAGCAGCTCGGAGGGGGCCGCGAATTCACCCCTCCACTTT,CASSSEGAANSPLHF
14,TRBV18,.,TRBD2,TRBJ2-7,TGTGCCAGCTCACCCCAGCGGGAGGGCTACGAGCAGTACTTC,CASSPQREGYEQYF
14,TRBV5-5,.,.,TRBJ1-2,TGTGCCAGCAGCTTGGCACCTATAAACTATGGCTACACCTTC,CASSLAPINYGYTF
15,TRBV30,.,TRBD2,TRBJ2-7,TGTGCCTGGAGTTCATTAGCGGGGCAACCCTACGAGCAGTACTTC,CAWSSLAGQPYEQYF
13,TRBV3-1/TRBV3-2,.,TRBD2,TRBJ2-7,TGTGCCAGCACCCGAGCGGGAGAGGTCGAGCAGTACTTC,CASTRAGEVEQYF
15,TRBV6-5,.,.,TRBJ1-1,TGTGCCAGCAGTTACTCAGGGGGTGTGAACACTGAAGCTTTCTTT,CASSYSGGVNTEAFF
16,TRBV5-1,.,.,TRBJ2-5,TGCGCCAGCAGCTTTAGAGTGGGAGTCTTAGAAGAGACCCAGTACTTC,CASSFRVGVLEETQYF
15,TRBV6-5,.,TRBD1,TRBJ1-2,TGTGCCAGCAGTTTCGACAGGGCGACTAACTATGGCTACACCTTC,CASSFDRATNYGYTF
12,TRBV2,.,.,TRBJ1-1,TGTGCCAGCAGTGTAGCGGACTCTGAAGCTTTCTTT,CASSVADSEAFF
14,TRBV18,.,.,TRBJ1-2,TGTGCCAGCTCACCTACAGGGATAAGAAGTGGCTACACCTTC,CASSPTGIRSGYTF
13,TRBV12-3/TRBV12-4,.,TRBD1,TRBJ1-1,TGTGCCAGCAGTTTAGGACAGGGGGCTTGGCGGGACTTT,CASSLGQGAWRDF
14,TRBV9,.,TRBD1,TRBJ1-4,TGTGCCAGCAACGAAACAGGGGTAGATGAAAAACTGTTTTTT,CASNETGVDEKLFF
12,TRBV7-2,.,.,TRBJ2-2,TGTGCCAGCAGCTTGGCCGCCGGGGAGCTGTTTTTT,CASSLAAGELFF
16,TRBV5-5,.,.,TRBJ1-6,TGTGCCAGCAGCCAGCGACAGGAGGCGTGGGATTCACCCCTCCACTTT,CASSQRQEAWDSPLHF
15,TRBV19,.,.,TRBJ2-2,TGTGCCAGTTCCAAAACGGGAGTAGGCACCGGGGAGCTGTTTTTT,CASSKTGVGTGELFF
15,TRBV11-3,.,TRBD1,TRBJ2-2,TGTGCCAGCAGCTCCGGGACAGGGAGGACCGGGGAGCTGTTTTTT,CASSSGTGRTGELFF
14,TRBV28,.,.,TRBJ1-5,TGTGCCAGCAGTTTGGGGCAGCGCTATCAGCCCCAGCATTTT,CASSLGQRYQPQHF
15,TRBV6-5,.,.,TRBJ2-7,TGTGCCAGCAGCCCCCCTCCGCCCTACTCCTACGAGCAGTACTTC,CASSPPPPYSYEQYF
13,TRBV9,.,.,TRBJ2-1,TGTGCCAGCAGCGTAGACCTATACAATGAGCAGTTCTTC,CASSVDLYNEQFF
19,TRBV4-2,.,TRBD1,TRBJ2-6,TGTGCCAGCAGCCAAGACAGGACAGGGGTGGGCTCTGGGGCCAACGTCCTGACTTTC,CASSQDRTGVGSGANVLTF
15,TRBV6-5,.,TRBD2,TRBJ2-7,TGTGCCAGCAGCCCACTAGCGGGGGGCCTCTACGAGCAGTACTTC,CASSPLAGGLYEQYF
12,TRBV12-3/TRBV12-4,.,.,TRBJ1-6,TGTGCCAGCAGCTCTAATAATTCACCCCTCCACTTT,CASSSNNSPLHF
16,TRBV3-1/TRBV3-2,.,TRBD1,TRBJ2-2,TGTGCCAGCAGTTTCAGGGGGAAGGGGACATCCGGGGAGCTGTTTTTT,CASSFRGKGTSGELFF
16,TRBV28,.,TRBD2,TRBJ2-1,TGTGCCAGCAGTCCCCGGACTAGACCCCTGGTGGATGAGCAGTTCTTC,CASSPRTRPLVDEQFF
11,TRBV28,.,.,TRBJ2-7,TGTGCCAGCAGTTTAGAGTACGAGCAGTACTTC,CASSLEYEQYF
12,TRBV2,.,.,TRBJ2-7,TGTGCCAGCACTACAGCGGCCTACGAGCAGTACTTC,CASTTAAYEQYF
15,TRBV29-1,.,TRBD1,TRBJ1-1,TGCAGCGTGGATAAGAGACAGGGGGTTGCCACTGAAGCTTTCTTT,CSVDKRQGVATEAFF
16,TRBV9,few,TRBD1,TRBJ1-3,TGTGCCAGCAGCGAGGGACAGGGGGGATTTGGAAACACCATATATTTT,CASSEGQGGFGNTIYF
15,TRBV28,.,TRBD2,TRBJ2-3,TGTGCCAGCAGCCCTCCTAGCGGGATAACAGATACGCAGTATTTT,CASSPPSGITDTQYF
15,TRBV6-6,.,TRBD2,TRBJ2-1,TGTGCCAGCAGGGGGGGACTAGCGGGAGACAATGAGCAGTTCTTC,CASRGGLAGDNEQFF
15,TRBV28,.,TRBD1,TRBJ1-3,TGTGCCAGCAGTCGAACCGGGACAGGGTTAGACACCATATATTTT,CASSRTGTGLDTIYF
17,TRBV5-1,.,.,TRBJ2-2,TGCGCCAGCAGCTTAGTCAGGGGAGTAATTGGGACCGGGGAGCTGTTTTTT,CASSLVRGVIGTGELFF
16,TRBV3-1/TRBV3-2,.,TRBD1,TRBJ1-6,TGTGCCAGCAGCCACACAGGGGGCCGGCTTAATTCACCCCTCCACTTT,CASSHTGGRLNSPLHF
17,TRBV5-1,.,TRBD2,TRBJ2-1,TGCGCCAGCAGCACCGGGACTAGCGGGAGGGCCGCCAATGAGCAGTTCTTC,CASSTGTSGRAANEQFF
16,TRBV6-2/TRBV6-3,.,TRBD1,TRBJ2-1,TGTGCCAGCAGTTACTCAGGGACAGGCTCCTACAATGAGCAGTTCTTC,CASSYSGTGSYNEQFF
14,TRBV4-1,.,TRBD1,TRBJ1-2,TGCGCCAGCAGCCCTCAGGGGGTGGACTATGGCTACACCTTC,CASSPQGVDYGYTF
13,TRBV13,.,.,TRBJ1-3,TGTGCCAGCAGCAAAACTGCTGGAAACACCATATATTTT,CASSKTAGNTIYF
14,TRBV7-9,.,.,TRBJ2-7,TGTGCCAGCAGCTTAGTTAGGGGGACGGGAGAGCAGTACTTC,CASSLVRGTGEQYF